This T cell receptor (beta chain) was found in a study of T cell responses to AZD1222 COVID-19 vaccine. Study-wide results and limits: An increase in Spike-specific TCR breadth and depth was observed after two AZD1222 doses. Targets within unmutated variant regions were reportedly found for nearly half of spike-specific TCRs.

This CDR3 region has 17 residues. The germline V gene encodes CDR1 SQVTM and CDR2 ANQGSEA. Trimming pared 3 bases from V and 0 bases from J, leaving 18 bases between. A remark on this clone: Antigen: not known.

Libraries were prepared by immunoSEQ multiplex PCR; TCRdb keeps only in-frame clonotypes and omits some of them. Of approximately 150,000 clones in the sample, roughly 87% were seen once. The clonotype was recovered from an adult who received the AZD1222 COVID-19 vaccine. The V call is TRBV29-1, the J call TRBJ1-3; D remains ambiguous. The material was peripheral blood, obtained 28 days after the second AZD1222 dose. The CDR3 here is CSVDLGHSYNSGNTIYF. The DNA for the CDR3 is TGCAGCGTTGATTTAGGGCACAGCTATAACTCTGGAAACACCATATATTTT.